Listed below are T cell receptor beta chains from one sample, sequenced in a study of blood T cell repertoires in COVID-19. Measured with immunoSEQ multiplex PCR; TCRdb has only the in-frame clones, and not every one. This sample has roughly 220,000 clones; 84% occur once, and the top ten carry around 1.5%. Input material: peripheral blood. The receptor set was obtained from a middle-aged woman who had recovered from COVID-19. CDR3s include the opening cysteine and the closing phenylalanine or tryptophan. Each record gives: CDR3 DNA, CDR3 protein, J gene, clone size, D gene, V gene. The D gene is left open where the match is weak. The listing skips clone size in some rows; elsewhere it reads once, few, many or a size class.

DNA: TGTGCCAGCAGCTTGCGGCTGGCGGGGAGGGAGACCCAGTACTTC; CDR3: CASSLRLAGRETQYF; J: TRBJ2-5; size: NA; D: NA; V: TRBV5-6
DNA: TGCGCCAGCAGAATACTCATGAACACTGAAGCTTTCTTT; CDR3: CASRILMNTEAFF; J: TRBJ1-1; size: NA; D: NA; V: TRBV5-1
DNA: TGTGCCAGCAGCGGCAGACTTAGCGGGGGGATCACCGGGGAGCTGTTTTTT; CDR3: CASSGRLSGGITGELFF; J: TRBJ2-2; size: once; D: TRBD2; V: TRBV11-3
DNA: TGCGCCAGCAGCTTGGGCGGACAGGCCTACAATGAGCAGTTCTTC; CDR3: CASSLGGQAYNEQFF; J: TRBJ2-1; size: once; D: TRBD1; V: TRBV5-1
DNA: TGTGCCAGCAGCCGCTCCGGGACCCAGGGGAATGAGCAGTTCTTC; CDR3: CASSRSGTQGNEQFF; J: TRBJ2-1; size: NA; D: NA; V: TRBV11-3
DNA: TGTGCCAGCAGTGTAGAGGGGGCGACGATCGGGGAGCTGTTTTTT; CDR3: CASSVEGATIGELFF; J: TRBJ2-2; size: NA; D: TRBD1; V: TRBV2
DNA: TGTGCCAGCAGCTGGGCGACAGGGGGCCGAGAGACCCAGTACTTC; CDR3: CASSWATGGRETQYF; J: TRBJ2-5; size: NA; D: TRBD1; V: TRBV5-8
DNA: TGTGCCAGCAGCCACCGAGGGGGCTTTCCCGAGCAGTACTTC; CDR3: CASSHRGGFPEQYF; J: TRBJ2-7; size: NA; D: TRBD1; V: TRBV3-1/TRBV3-2
DNA: TGTGCCAGCTCACCGAACAGGGCTACCTATAATTCACCCCTCCACTTT; CDR3: CASSPNRATYNSPLHF; J: TRBJ1-6; size: NA; D: NA; V: TRBV18
DNA: TGTGCCAGCAGAAATACAGGGAACTATGGCTACACCTTC; CDR3: CASRNTGNYGYTF; J: TRBJ1-2; size: NA; D: NA; V: TRBV28
DNA: TGTGCCAGCAGCCGACGACAGGGGAGCTATGGCTACACCTTC; CDR3: CASSRRQGSYGYTF; J: TRBJ1-2; size: NA; D: TRBD1; V: TRBV13
DNA: TGCGCCAGCAGCCCGGGACTAGCGGGGGGGCCGACCTACAATGAGCAGTTCTTC; CDR3: CASSPGLAGGPTYNEQFF; J: TRBJ2-1; size: NA; D: TRBD2; V: TRBV4-1
DNA: TGCGCCAGCAGCAAAGGGTACGGACAGAGCCACCAAGAGACCCAGTACTTC; CDR3: CASSKGYGQSHQETQYF; J: TRBJ2-5; size: NA; D: NA; V: TRBV4-1
DNA: TGTGCCAGTGCAGGACGCAGGGCTGCCGAGCAGTACTTC; CDR3: CASAGRRAAEQYF; J: TRBJ2-7; size: once; D: NA; V: TRBV2
DNA: TGTGCCAGCAGTTACCCTCGGGGGGCCTTAACCTACGAGCAGTACTTC; CDR3: CASSYPRGALTYEQYF; J: TRBJ2-7; size: NA; D: NA; V: TRBV6-2/TRBV6-3
DNA: TGTGCCAGCAGGAGACAGGGGGGGTATGGCTACACCTTC; CDR3: CASRRQGGYGYTF; J: TRBJ1-2; size: NA; D: TRBD1; V: TRBV6-5
DNA: TGTGCCAGCGGTCCCCGGGAGAGGAATTCACCCCTCCACTTT; CDR3: CASGPRERNSPLHF; J: TRBJ1-6; size: NA; D: NA; V: TRBV7-2
DNA: TGTGCCAGCAGTGACCCGACAGGTCTTGAATACGAGCAGTACTTC; CDR3: CASSDPTGLEYEQYF; J: TRBJ2-7; size: NA; D: NA; V: TRBV2
DNA: TGTGCCAGCAGCCAGAGACAGGGGGCCTCCTACGAGCAGTACTTC; CDR3: CASSQRQGASYEQYF; J: TRBJ2-7; size: NA; D: TRBD1; V: TRBV4-2
DNA: TGCGCCAGCAGCCTTAGCGGGGGGTACACAGATACGCAGTATTTT; CDR3: CASSLSGGYTDTQYF; J: TRBJ2-3; size: NA; D: TRBD2; V: TRBV5-1
DNA: TGTGCCAGCAGCTTGGCCCTCGCGACTAGCGGGGGATGGGGCACAGATACGCAGTATTTT; CDR3: CASSLALATSGGWGTDTQYF; J: TRBJ2-3; size: once; D: TRBD2; V: TRBV5-8
DNA: TGTGCCAGCAGCCAAGTTCCCGGGGGCTACACCTTC; CDR3: CASSQVPGGYTF; J: TRBJ1-2; size: NA; D: NA; V: TRBV14
DNA: TGTGCCAGCAGTTATCAGGGATCGGATGAAAAACTGTTTTTT; CDR3: CASSYQGSDEKLFF; J: TRBJ1-4; size: NA; D: NA; V: TRBV6-6
DNA: TGTGCCTGGAGTGTCGTAACTGACTATGGCTACACCTTC; CDR3: CAWSVVTDYGYTF; J: TRBJ1-2; size: NA; D: NA; V: TRBV30
DNA: TGTGCCAGCAGCTTTAGCGGGGACCCCACAGATACGCAGTATTTT; CDR3: CASSFSGDPTDTQYF; J: TRBJ2-3; size: NA; D: TRBD2; V: TRBV7-6
DNA: TGTGCCAGCAGTGAATATCAGGACAGGGGGCGATTCTTT; CDR3: CASSEYQDRGRFF; J: TRBJ1-1; size: NA; D: TRBD1; V: TRBV6-1
DNA: TGTGCCAGCCGGGACAGCCAAGAGACCCAGTACTTC; CDR3: CASRDSQETQYF; J: TRBJ2-5; size: NA; D: TRBD1; V: TRBV10-3
DNA: TGCGCCAGCAGCCAAGATATCCTGGGAGGGCTAAGCTCCTATAATTCACCCCTCCACTTT; CDR3: CASSQDILGGLSSYNSPLHF; J: TRBJ1-6; size: NA; D: NA; V: TRBV4-3
DNA: TGTGCCAGCAGCGCGGAAGACACTTTCAATCAGCCCCAGCATTTT; CDR3: CASSAEDTFNQPQHF; J: TRBJ1-5; size: NA; D: NA; V: TRBV9
DNA: TGTGCCAGCAGCCGTGGACTAGCGGGGGGGCGCACAGATACGCAGTATTTT; CDR3: CASSRGLAGGRTDTQYF; J: TRBJ2-3; size: NA; D: TRBD2; V: TRBV3-1/TRBV3-2
DNA: TGTGCCAGCAGTTACTCGACGAACAGTGTCACCTTCTTT; CDR3: CASSYSTNSVTFF; J: TRBJ1-1; size: NA; D: NA; V: TRBV6-5
DNA: TGCAGCGTCTACAGGGTTGGCTACACCTTC; CDR3: CSVYRVGYTF; J: TRBJ1-2; size: NA; D: NA; V: TRBV29-1